The 10 T cell receptor beta chains below come from one sample, sequenced in a study of beta chain features in type 1 diabetes. Investigators reverse transcribed all isolated RNA, so they sequenced expressed TCRB transcripts. TCRdb's copy holds only in-frame clones and misses some; the assay was immunoSEQ multiplex PCR. The sample shows under 300,000 clones, just over 20% of them seen only once. Study-wide points: There was a moderate but significant shortening of TCRB CDR3s in all four CD4+ subsets of Type 1 diabetes patients.

For these TCRs, the target antigens are not known. The material sequenced was naive CD4+ T cells from blood. The receptors originated from a woman between 35 and 50 years old with type 1 diabetes.

This chain uses TRBV2 with TRBJ2-7, with D uncertain. CDR1 is SNHLY and CDR2 is FYNNEI in the germline V gene. The CDR3 spans 15 residues. V was shortened by 0 bases and J by 6 bases, with 15 bases between the two germline ends. The CDR3 DNA reads as TGTGCCAGCAGTGAAGCCACGACACCCGTTGTCGAGCAGTACTTC. It translates to CASSEATTPVVEQYF.

This chain links TRBV6-5 with TRBJ2-5, with TRBD1 identical over 9 bases. The J segment lost 7 bases and the V segment lost 6 bases, leaving 12 bases of the junction unmatched. CDR1 is MNHEY, CDR2 SVGAGI, per germline. This CDR3 comprises 15 residues. CDR3 sequence reads: CASRSGTGPSSTQYF. CDR3 DNA sequence: TGTGCCAGCAGGTCCGGGACAGGGCCATCTTCGACCCAGTACTTC.

This chain uses TRBV4-1 with TRBJ1-5, with TRBD1 matching 9 bases. In germline, CDR1 is MGHRA, CDR2 YSYEKL. The CDR3 totals 16 residues. The J segment lost 4 bases and the V segment lost 1 base, leaving 5 bases of the junction unmatched. The DNA of the CDR3 is TGCGCCAGCAGCCAAGGGGGGACAGGGTGGAATCAGCCCCAGCATTTT. Translated, it gives CASSQGGTGWNQPQHF.

In its sample, this clone was seen a few times. The V gene is TRBV9, the J gene TRBJ1-3; maybe TRBD1 (5 bases). Germline loops: CDR1 SGDLS, CDR2 YYNGEE. The CDR3 is 14 amino acids. With 9 bases removed from V and 4 bases from J, the gap between germline ends came to 17 bases. CDR3 in amino acids: CATDLGRKGNTIYF. DNA for the CDR3: TGTGCCACCGACCTGGGGCGGAAAGGAAACACCATATATTTT.

In its sample, this clone was seen a few times. The chain combines TRBV9 with TRBJ2-7; 11 bases align to TRBD2. V lost 4 bases to trimming and J lost 0 bases; unmatched junction nucleotides: 6. Germline V gene data show CDR1 as SGDLS and CDR2 as YYNGEE. This CDR3 has 16 amino acids. The CDR3 reads CASSPQTSGNSYEQYF. DNA of the CDR3: TGTGCCAGCAGCCCCCAGACTAGCGGGAACTCCTACGAGCAGTACTTC.

The chain has TRBV30 and TRBJ1-1, with D possibly TRBD1 on 5 matching bases. V lost 2 bases to trimming and J lost 0 bases, with 16 bases between them. This CDR3 region has 16 residues. In germline, CDR1 is GTSNPN, CDR2 SVGIG (reference sequence). This chain's CDR3 is CAWSRGDGGVNTEAFF. DNA for the CDR3: TGTGCCTGGAGTCGAGGAGATGGGGGGGTGAACACTGAAGCTTTCTTT.

The V call is TRBV5-4, the J call TRBJ2-1; 8 bases line up with TRBD2. From germline, CDR1 is SGHNT and CDR2 YYREEE (reference sequence). The ends lost 4 bases at V and 7 bases at J; junction bases unmatched: 10. The CDR3 runs to 15 residues. This CDR3 reads CASSRSGRGANEQFF. The CDR3 nucleotides read TGTGCCAGCAGCCGGTCAGGGCGGGGGGCTAATGAGCAGTTCTTC.

The CDR3 protein is CASSRIRGDDEQYF. CDR3 nucleotide sequence: TGTGCCAGTAGTAGGATAAGGGGTGACGACGAGCAGTACTTC. The V call is TRBV19, the J call TRBJ2-7, with D perhaps matching TRBD1 (5 bases). CDR3 length: 14 residues. Germline V gene sequence: CDR1 LNHDA, CDR2 SQIVND (reference sequence). Trimming shortened V by 4 bases and J by 5 bases, and 15 bases separated the two germline ends.

V and J are TRBV23-1 and TRBJ1-4; 11 bases line up with TRBD1. TRBV23-1 is placed among ORFs of uncertain function. The CDR3 has 19 amino acids. After removal of 7 bases from V and 3 bases from J, the junction contained 16 bases not matched to a gene. The CDR3 coding sequence is TGCGCCAGCATCCTCATGGACAGGGGGCGTCATTTAGCTAATGAAAAACTGTTTTTT. Protein: CASILMDRGRHLANEKLFF.

The genes are TRBV29-1 and TRBJ1-2; weak D call: TRBD1 (5 bases). V lost 7 bases and J lost 12, with 18 bases in between. The CDR3 sequence is 11 residues long. Germline values: CDR1 SQVTM, CDR2 ANQGSEA. CDR3 amino acids: CSALGGEVHTF. Here the CDR3 DNA reads TGCAGCGCGCTCGGAGGGGAGGTTCACACCTTC.